These 25 T cell receptor beta chains originate from one sample sequenced in a study of shared clonotypes between healthy human individuals. TCRdb keeps only in-frame clones here, not all; method: immunoSEQ multiplex PCR. The profile shows about 1.5 million clones, 98% of them singletons. Sequenced material: naive CD4+ T cells sorted from blood. Subset denoted: CD45RA+ positively selected. Receptors were obtained from a man in his thirties or forties in good health.

This clone was observed once. V is TRBV4-3 and J is TRBJ2-7, with 8 bases aligning to TRBD1. Per germline, CDR1 LGHNA and CDR2 YSLEER. The CDR3 sequence is 14 residues long. V gave up 4 bases and J gave up 1 base; unmatched junction bases: 3. In DNA form, the CDR3 reads TGCGCCAGCAGCCCATGGACAGGGTCCTACGAGCAGTACTTC. Translation: CASSPWTGSYEQYF.

The chain uses TRBV10-3 and TRBJ2-7, with 10 bases identical to TRBD1. The CDR3 is 15 amino acids. V lost 6 bases, J lost 2 bases, and 7 bases stayed unmatched. Germline V gene sequence: CDR1 ENHRY, CDR2 SYGVKD. The CDR3 DNA is TGTGCCATCAGCTTGTGGACAGGGGGGGCCTACGAGCAGTACTTC. Protein sequence: CAISLWTGGAYEQYF.

This clone was detected once. V gene TRBV7-9 combines with J gene TRBJ1-1, with D possibly matching TRBD1 (6 bases). This CDR3 contains 16 residues. The V gene's germline CDR1 is SEHNR and CDR2 FQNEAQ (reference sequence). V was cut by 0 bases and J by 1 base, with 12 bases left in between. For the CDR3, the DNA is TGTGCCAGCAGCTTAGCCGGGGGCGCGAGGAACACTGAAGCTTTCTTT. Protein product: CASSLAGGARNTEAFF.

V usage is TRBV10-3 and J usage is TRBJ2-1, with 13 bases lining up with TRBD2. CDR1 ENHRY and CDR2 SYGVKD come from the germline V gene. This CDR3 region has 20 residues. V gave up 3 bases and J gave up 2 bases; unmatched junction bases: 13. CDR3 nucleotides: TGTGCCATCAGTGACCTCCCCCGGACTAGCGGGAGAACGGCCTACAATGAGCAGTTCTTC. Translated, it gives CAISDLPRTSGRTAYNEQFF.

The V and J genes are TRBV11-2 and TRBJ2-1, with D hard to call. Trimming left V 8 bases short and J 4 bases short, with 12 bases between. CDR1 SGHAT and CDR2 FQNNGV come from the germline V gene. This CDR3 comprises 13 residues. The DNA for the CDR3 is TGTGCCAGCGCCTTCAGTTTTTACAATGAGCAGTTCTTC. It translates to CASAFSFYNEQFF.

This chain uses TRBV5-1 with TRBJ2-3, with D perhaps being TRBD1 or TRBD2 (5 bases each). Trimming removed 0 bases at V and 4 bases at J, with 18 bases between. CDR1 is SGHRS and CDR2 is YFSETQ in the germline V gene. CDR3 size: 17 residues. CDR3 residues: CASSLAAGAGGADTQYF. In DNA, the CDR3 is TGCGCCAGCAGCTTGGCCGCCGGGGCGGGTGGTGCAGATACGCAGTATTTT.

The J gene is TRBJ2-7, the V gene TRBV21-1; the tabulated D call, TRBD1, remains unverified against the DNA. TRBV21-1 is noted as a pseudogene. The CDR3 extends over 16 amino acids. For the CDR3, the DNA is TGTGCCAGCAGCAAAATCCCGGGACAGGGGCGTTACGAGCAGTACTTC. It codes for CASSKIPGQGRYEQYF.

The chain links TRBV27 to TRBJ2-7; weak D call: TRBD1 (5 bases). CDR3 length: 16 amino acids. Deletions cut 6 bases from V and 3 bases from J, with 21 bases between. Per germline, CDR1 MNHEY and CDR2 SMNVEV (reference sequence). CDR3 sequence reads: CASSHVGRGSHYEQYF. CDR3 in DNA: TGTGCCAGCAGCCATGTCGGAAGGGGCAGCCACTACGAGCAGTACTTC.

The chain combines TRBV5-4 with TRBJ1-1; tentatively, D is TRBD1 (5 bases). There are 15 residues in the CDR3. V was clipped by 4 bases and J by 4 bases, with 17 bases between them. Looked up from germline, CDR1 is SGHNT and CDR2 is YYREEE (reference sequence). The CDR3 is CASSPREGLGTEAFF. Written as DNA, the CDR3 is TGTGCCAGCAGCCCCCGGGAGGGGTTGGGCACTGAAGCTTTCTTT. The whole variable domain, remainder taken from reference TRBV5-4 and TRBJ1-1, is ETGVTQSPTHLIKTRGQQVTLRCSSQSGHNTVSWYQQALGQGPQFIFQYYREEENGRGNFPPRFSGLQFPNYSSELNVNALELDDSALYLCASSPREGLGTEAFFGQGTRLTVV.

This clone came up once. J is TRBJ1-4 and V is TRBV6-5; D ambiguous. The CDR3 runs to 13 residues. In germline, CDR1 is MNHEY, CDR2 SVGAGI. The V end lost 4 bases, the J end lost 7 bases, and 10 bases lay between the germline ends. CDR3 sequence: CASSWVGGEKLFF. The CDR3 DNA sequence: TGTGCCAGCAGTTGGGTCGGCGGTGAAAAACTGTTTTTT.

The chain joins TRBV11-2 to TRBJ2-1; the D is unclear. This CDR3 contains 12 residues. The V end lost 7 bases, the J end lost 10 bases, and 14 bases lay between the germline ends. From germline, CDR1 is SGHAT and CDR2 FQNNGV. The DNA for the CDR3 is TGTGCCAGCACTACCGACGGGTTCGAGCAGTTCTTC. Translating it yields CASTTDGFEQFF. Variable domain in full (rest from reference TRBV11-2 and TRBJ2-1): EAGVAQSPRYKIIEKRQSVAFWCNPISGHATLYWYQQILGQGPKLLIQFQNNGVVDDSQLPKDRFSAERLKGVDSTLKIQPAKLEDSAVYLCASTTDGFEQFFGPGTRLTVL.

This chain uses TRBV6-6 with TRBJ2-7, with a tentative D call TRBD2 (5 bases). This CDR3 has 14 amino acids. The germline V and J ends were trimmed by 6 bases and 1 base, with 13 bases remaining between them. CDR1 is MNHNY, CDR2 SVGAGI, per germline (reference sequence). The CDR3 reads CASRMMAGSYEQYF. The CDR3 region has the DNA TGTGCCAGCAGGATGATGGCGGGTTCCTACGAGCAGTACTTC.

This clone has a single count. V usage is TRBV7-8 and J usage is TRBJ2-4; D remains unclear. This CDR3 region has 14 residues. Germline-derived CDR1 and CDR2 are SGHVS and FQNEAQ. With 5 bases removed from V and 0 bases from J, the gap between germline ends came to 8 bases. The CDR3 region is CASSPELAKNIQYF. CDR3 sequence (DNA): TGTGCCAGCAGCCCGGAGCTAGCCAAAAACATTCAGTACTTC.

The rearrangement uses TRBV14 and TRBJ2-1, with 9 bases identical to TRBD2. With 4 bases clipped from V and 5 bases from J, the junction kept 12 bases outside the gene matches. The CDR3 extends over 17 amino acids. Per germline, CDR1 SGHDN and CDR2 FVKESK. The CDR3 coding sequence is TGTGCCAGCAGCCCCCTTCGGCTTAGCGGGAGCCACAATGAGCAGTTCTTC. It yields the protein CASSPLRLSGSHNEQFF.

This chain uses TRBV15 with TRBJ2-7, with D possibly TRBD1 on 5 matching bases. The ends were cut back, 1 base at V and 4 bases at J, with 8 bases in the middle. Looked up from germline, CDR1 is LNHNV and CDR2 is YYDKDF (reference sequence). This CDR3 is 13 amino acids long. The CDR3 nucleotides read TGTGCCACCAGCAGAGCCAGGGAATACGAGCAGTACTTC. Translated: CATSRAREYEQYF.

The genes are TRBV27 and TRBJ2-3; tentative D call: TRBD1 (5 bases). V was shortened by 6 bases and J by 3 bases, with 10 bases between the two germline ends. This CDR3 spans 13 amino acids. Germline assignment: CDR1 MNHEY and CDR2 SMNVEV (reference sequence). CDR3 sequence reads: CASRSTGTDTQYF. In DNA, the CDR3 is TGTGCCAGCAGATCTACAGGTACAGATACGCAGTATTTT.

This rearrangement joins TRBV2 to TRBJ1-1; D remains unclear. This CDR3 has 15 residues. Germline-derived CDR1 and CDR2 are SNHLY and FYNNEI. Trimming removed 8 bases from V and 2 bases from J, with 18 bases in between. CDR3 in amino acids: CASSWSRTANTEAFF. In nucleotides, the CDR3 is TGTGCCAGCTCCTGGTCCCGGACGGCTAACACTGAAGCTTTCTTT.

For the CDR3, the DNA is TGTGCCAGCAGTTTTTCCGGGAGCGCAGATACGCAGTATTTT. Protein sequence: CASSFSGSADTQYF. The rearrangement links TRBV27 to TRBJ2-3; D is possibly TRBD2 (6 bases). The CDR3 spans 14 residues. Trimming cost V 3 bases and J 4 bases, with 11 bases left between them. Germline values: CDR1 MNHEY, CDR2 SMNVEV (reference sequence).

This sequence joins TRBV4-1 and TRBJ1-5, with D hard to call. Trimming removed 1 base from V and 10 bases from J, with 20 bases in between. Germline V gives CDR1 MGHRA, CDR2 YSYEKL. This CDR3 has 16 residues. The CDR3 loop is CASSQGGNGKGRPQHF. The CDR3 bases are TGCGCCAGCAGCCAAGGAGGGAACGGGAAGGGTCGTCCCCAGCATTTT.

The gene calls are TRBV5-1 and TRBJ2-7, with 7 bases fitting TRBD1. J lost 5 bases, V lost 6 bases, and 8 bases had no gene match. The CDR3 covers 13 residues. Germline V gene sequence: CDR1 SGHRS, CDR2 YFSETQ. Here the CDR3 reads CASTSTGYDEQYF. CDR3 nucleotides: TGCGCCAGCACCTCGACAGGGTACGACGAGCAGTACTTC.

V usage is TRBV5-1 and J usage is TRBJ2-3, with 11 bases identical to TRBD1. The CDR3 contains 17 residues. After removal of 4 bases from V and 2 bases from J, the junction contained 9 bases not matched to a gene. Germline assignment: CDR1 SGHRS and CDR2 YFSETQ. CDR3 region: CASSIGTGGPITDTQYF. The CDR3, as DNA: TGCGCCAGCAGCATTGGGACAGGGGGACCCATCACAGATACGCAGTATTTT. Variable domain in full (rest from reference TRBV5-1 and TRBJ2-3): KAGVTQTPRYLIKTRGQQVTLSCSPISGHRSVSWYQQTPGQGLQFLFEYFSETQRNKGNFPGRFSGRQFSNSRSEMNVSTLELGDSALYLCASSIGTGGPITDTQYFGPGTRLTVL.

The chain couples TRBV7-2 to TRBJ1-1; D not certain. Germline lookup yields CDR1 SGHTA and CDR2 FQGNSA. The CDR3 extends over 13 amino acids. Trimming removed 6 bases from V and 5 bases from J, with 13 bases in between. This chain's CDR3 is CASSPRGSTEAFF. The CDR3 region has the DNA TGTGCCAGCAGTCCCCGGGGTTCTACTGAAGCTTTCTTT.

This chain links TRBV28 with TRBJ1-1, with D possibly being TRBD1 (5 bases). Germline V CDR1 and CDR2: MDHEN, SYDVKM. CDR3 length equals 16 residues. Trimming shortened V by 2 bases and J by 1 base, and 14 bases separated the two germline ends. CDR3 amino acids: CASSLAMRGRNTEAFF. CDR3 bases: TGTGCCAGCAGTTTAGCGATGAGGGGTAGGAACACTGAAGCTTTCTTT.

The CDR3 DNA reads as TGTGCCAGCTCACCACGGACAGACCAAGAGACCCAGTACTTC. Translating it yields CASSPRTDQETQYF. The chain has TRBV18 and TRBJ2-5, with D possibly TRBD1 on 6 matching bases. Trimming pared 1 base from V and 0 bases from J, leaving 6 bases between. CDR1 and CDR2 from the germline V gene are KGHSH and LQKENI. The CDR3 contains 14 residues.

This sequence joins TRBV10-3 and TRBJ2-3, with 7 bases matching TRBD2. Germline CDR1 reads ENHRY; CDR2 reads SYGVKD. V lost 10 bases to trimming and J lost 0 bases; unmatched junction nucleotides: 10. The CDR3 runs to 15 residues. The CDR3 spells CATRLGGFSTDTQYF. The CDR3 DNA follows: TGTGCCACAAGACTGGGAGGGTTTAGCACAGATACGCAGTATTTT.